This is a list of T cell receptor beta chains from one sample in a study of CD8 T cells in Susac syndrome. TCRdb reprocessed the immunoSEQ multiplex PCR reads via MiXCR and lists one record per CDR3 protein. The repertoire holds around 200,000 distinct CDR3 sequences, with approximately 96% as singletons. The sample consisted of CD4+ T cells from PBMCs. The receptors originated from a human donor with Susac syndrome. CDR3s include the opening cysteine and the closing phenylalanine or tryptophan. Fields, in order: D gene, clone size, V gene, J gene, CDR3 DNA, CDR3 protein. D genes are given only for firm matches. Clone size appears in some rows only: once, few, many, or a class for an expanded clone.

D: NA; size: NA; V: TRBV5-1; J: TRBJ2-5; DNA: TGCGCCAGCAGCTACGGGACTCAAGAGACCCAGTACTTC; CDR3: CASSYGTQETQYF
D: NA; size: NA; V: TRBV9; J: TRBJ1-6; DNA: TGTGCCAGCAGCCGATATGGGGATTCACCCCTCCACTTT; CDR3: CASSRYGDSPLHF
D: NA; size: NA; V: TRBV4-1; J: TRBJ2-2; DNA: TGCGCCAGCACCAGAACGGGCCCCGGGAGCGGGGAGCTGTTTTTT; CDR3: CASTRTGPGSGELFF
D: NA; size: NA; V: TRBV11-1; J: TRBJ2-1; DNA: TGTGCCAGCAGCTTTAAGGATGAGCAGTTCTTC; CDR3: CASSFKDEQFF
D: NA; size: NA; V: TRBV9; J: TRBJ1-2; DNA: TGTGCCAGCAGCGTAGGAGGGCCGCGGGGCTACACCTTC; CDR3: CASSVGGPRGYTF
D: NA; size: once; V: TRBV27; J: TRBJ2-3; DNA: TGTGCCAGCAGACCCGGGACGTTCACAGATACGCAGTATTTT; CDR3: CASRPGTFTDTQYF
D: NA; size: NA; V: TRBV11-3; J: TRBJ2-6; DNA: TGTGCCAGCAGCTTATCCTCCGGGACCCCTGGGGCCAACGTCCTGACTTTC; CDR3: CASSLSSGTPGANVLTF
D: TRBD2; size: NA; V: TRBV5-1; J: TRBJ2-1; DNA: TGCGCCAGCAGCTTGTTAACTAGCGGGGGGGTCATCAATGAGCAGTTCTTC; CDR3: CASSLLTSGGVINEQFF
D: TRBD1; size: NA; V: TRBV19; J: TRBJ1-2; DNA: TGTGCCAGTAGGAGAGACAGGGGGCTGCTCTATGGCTACACCTTC; CDR3: CASRRDRGLLYGYTF
D: NA; size: NA; V: TRBV2; J: TRBJ2-5; DNA: TGTGCCAGCAGTTCACAGACTTCCCGGACCCAGTACTTC; CDR3: CASSSQTSRTQYF
D: NA; size: once; V: TRBV15; J: TRBJ1-1; DNA: TGTGCCACCAGGTTGGGCCCGACGAACACTGAAGCTTTCTTT; CDR3: CATRLGPTNTEAFF
D: NA; size: NA; V: TRBV7-3; J: TRBJ2-6; DNA: TGTGCCAGCAGCCCAGGACCTCCCTCTGGGGCCAACGTCCTGACTTTC; CDR3: CASSPGPPSGANVLTF
D: NA; size: NA; V: TRBV12-3/TRBV12-4; J: TRBJ2-5; DNA: TGTGCCAGCAGCCCCTCGCGAGGGCAAGAGACCCAGTACTTC; CDR3: CASSPSRGQETQYF
D: TRBD2; size: NA; V: TRBV5-1; J: TRBJ2-3; DNA: TGCGCCAGCAGCCCCCGGACTAGCGGGACTACGCAGTATTTT; CDR3: CASSPRTSGTTQYF
D: TRBD2; size: NA; V: TRBV5-1; J: TRBJ2-1; DNA: TGCGCCAGCAGCCCGGCTAGCGGGGGCTACAATGAGCAGTTCTTC; CDR3: CASSPASGGYNEQFF
D: NA; size: NA; V: TRBV4-3; J: TRBJ1-6; DNA: TGCGCCAGCAGCCAAGAGGTTCGGCCGCCCGTTTCACCCCTCCACTTT; CDR3: CASSQEVRPPVSPLHF
D: NA; size: NA; V: TRBV29-1; J: TRBJ2-3; DNA: TGCAGCGTTGACCGGGACTTCGTCACAGATACGCAGTATTTT; CDR3: CSVDRDFVTDTQYF
D: NA; size: NA; V: TRBV5-1; J: TRBJ2-2; DNA: TGCGCCAGCAGCTTGGAACCTCCGAGGAGCCGTGACACCGGGGAGCTGTTTTTT; CDR3: CASSLEPPRSRDTGELFF
D: NA; size: once; V: TRBV29-1; J: TRBJ1-1; DNA: TGCAGCGTTGAAGCGGCGGCGAACACTGAAGCTTTCTTT; CDR3: CSVEAAANTEAFF
D: TRBD2; size: NA; V: TRBV12-3/TRBV12-4; J: TRBJ2-1; DNA: TGTGCCAGCAGTTCTAGCGGGGGAGGGGAGCAGTTCTTC; CDR3: CASSSSGGGEQFF
D: NA; size: NA; V: TRBV9; J: TRBJ2-7; DNA: TGTGCCAGCAGCGTGACAGGTTCCCTTACCGAGCAGTACTTC; CDR3: CASSVTGSLTEQYF
D: TRBD1; size: NA; V: TRBV7-9; J: TRBJ2-7; DNA: TGTGCCACCCCGGACAGGGGGATCTATGGGCAGTACTTC; CDR3: CATPDRGIYGQYF
D: NA; size: NA; V: TRBV7-9; J: TRBJ2-3; DNA: TGTGCCAGCAGCCTCGGGACAACTAGCACAGATACGCAGTATTTT; CDR3: CASSLGTTSTDTQYF
D: NA; size: NA; V: TRBV20-1; J: TRBJ2-7; DNA: TGCAGTGCTGGGCTACTAGCGGTACAGGGGGAGCAGTACTTC; CDR3: CSAGLLAVQGEQYF
D: TRBD2; size: NA; V: TRBV6-4; J: TRBJ2-3; DNA: TGTGCCAGCAGCCTAGGGACGGGAGGTACGCAGTATTTT; CDR3: CASSLGTGGTQYF
D: NA; size: NA; V: TRBV11-2; J: TRBJ2-3; DNA: TGTGCCAGCAACCTGCAGCGCACAGATACGCAGTATTTT; CDR3: CASNLQRTDTQYF
D: TRBD2; size: NA; V: TRBV7-2; J: TRBJ2-3; DNA: TGTGCCAGCAGTCTAGATTTGGGGGGGAGCACAGATACGCAGTATTTT; CDR3: CASSLDLGGSTDTQYF
D: NA; size: NA; V: TRBV7-2; J: TRBJ1-1; DNA: TGTGCCAGCAGCCTGCCCAGTAACACTGAAGCTTTCTTT; CDR3: CASSLPSNTEAFF
D: NA; size: NA; V: TRBV29-1; J: TRBJ2-7; DNA: TGCAGCGCTCCCCACCGGGACGGAGACTTCAACCACGAGCAGTACTTC; CDR3: CSAPHRDGDFNHEQYF
D: TRBD2; size: once; V: TRBV5-1; J: TRBJ2-3; DNA: TGCGCCAGCAGCCCGGTCGGGGGGGCAGATACGCAGTATTTT; CDR3: CASSPVGGADTQYF
D: NA; size: NA; V: TRBV2; J: TRBJ1-6; DNA: TGTGCCAGCAGTGTTAGCACCAATTCACCCCTCCACTTT; CDR3: CASSVSTNSPLHF
D: NA; size: NA; V: TRBV12-3/TRBV12-4; J: TRBJ1-5; DNA: TGTGCCAGCAGCCAACTCCGCAATCAGCCCCAGCATTTT; CDR3: CASSQLRNQPQHF
D: NA; size: NA; V: TRBV12-3/TRBV12-4; J: TRBJ2-3; DNA: TGTGCCAGCAGTTTAGAACCTAGGAGCACAGATACGCAGTATTTT; CDR3: CASSLEPRSTDTQYF
D: TRBD2; size: NA; V: TRBV11-1; J: TRBJ2-3; DNA: TGTGCCAGCAGCTTACTAGCGGTCCTCACAGATACGCAGTATTTT; CDR3: CASSLLAVLTDTQYF
D: NA; size: NA; V: TRBV7-9; J: TRBJ1-4; DNA: TGTGCCAGCAGCTTAGAGGCCTCAACTAATGAAAAACTGTTTTTT; CDR3: CASSLEASTNEKLFF
D: NA; size: NA; V: TRBV5-4; J: TRBJ2-2; DNA: TGTGCCAGCAGCTCGGGACAGAACACCGGGGAGCTGTTTTTT; CDR3: CASSSGQNTGELFF
D: NA; size: NA; V: TRBV19; J: TRBJ1-1; DNA: TGTGCCAGTAGGGGAGGCGCAACGAACACTGAAGCTTTCTTT; CDR3: CASRGGATNTEAFF
D: TRBD1; size: NA; V: TRBV30; J: TRBJ1-2; DNA: TGTGCCTGGAGTATAGGGGGCAGAGGCTACACCTTC; CDR3: CAWSIGGRGYTF
D: NA; size: NA; V: TRBV20-1; J: TRBJ1-2; DNA: TGCAGTGCTAGAGAAATGTCTAGGTCTAACTATGGCTACACCTTC; CDR3: CSAREMSRSNYGYTF
D: NA; size: NA; V: TRBV12-3/TRBV12-4; J: TRBJ2-5; DNA: TGTGCCAGCGGGGAGTGGGCGGGGTTGGAGACCCAGTACTTC; CDR3: CASGEWAGLETQYF
D: NA; size: NA; V: TRBV4-2; J: TRBJ2-1; DNA: TGTGCCAGCAGCCAAGGACCCGCGAGGGATGAGCAGTTCTTC; CDR3: CASSQGPARDEQFF
D: NA; size: NA; V: TRBV6-6; J: TRBJ2-7; DNA: TGTGCCAGCAGTCCCGTGGTGGGGCCTGGGGAGCAGTACTTC; CDR3: CASSPVVGPGEQYF
D: TRBD1; size: NA; V: TRBV6-1; J: TRBJ1-6; DNA: TGTGCCAGCAGTTCAATCAGGGGGCTCTCACCCCTCCACTTT; CDR3: CASSSIRGLSPLHF
D: NA; size: NA; V: TRBV29-1; J: TRBJ1-1; DNA: TGCAGCGTTGATCCCCAGGGGAACACTGAAGCTTTCTTT; CDR3: CSVDPQGNTEAFF
D: NA; size: NA; V: TRBV30; J: TRBJ1-6; DNA: TGTGCCTGGAGTTCCCAGGGCACTTATAATTCACCCCTCCACTTT; CDR3: CAWSSQGTYNSPLHF
D: NA; size: NA; V: TRBV3-1; J: TRBJ1-1; DNA: TGTGCCAGCAGCCAGAGGGTAGCCGTGAACACTGAAGCTTTCTTT; CDR3: CASSQRVAVNTEAFF
D: NA; size: NA; V: TRBV28; J: TRBJ2-4; DNA: TGTGCCAGCAGTTCAAGTAGCTGGACGGTAGCCAAAAACATTCAGTACTTC; CDR3: CASSSSSWTVAKNIQYF
D: TRBD2; size: NA; V: TRBV5-1; J: TRBJ2-7; DNA: TGCGCCAGCAGCTTTGGTTTAGCGGGGGTGAGCTCCTACGAGCAGTACTTC; CDR3: CASSFGLAGVSSYEQYF
D: NA; size: NA; V: TRBV5-4; J: TRBJ2-1; DNA: TGTGCCAGCAGCTCCGCCAGGGGGGGACACAATGAGCAGTTCTTC; CDR3: CASSSARGGHNEQFF
D: NA; size: NA; V: TRBV30; J: TRBJ2-3; DNA: TGTGCCTGGAGTTTTGGCATCACAGATACGCAGTATTTT; CDR3: CAWSFGITDTQYF
D: NA; size: NA; V: TRBV23-1; J: TRBJ2-2; DNA: TGCGCCAGCAGTCAACCCGGGACTCCGTTCGCGAACACCGGGGAGCTGTTTTTT; CDR3: CASSQPGTPFANTGELFF
D: TRBD1; size: NA; V: TRBV5-4; J: TRBJ2-5; DNA: TGTGCCAGCAGCGGGGGACAGCTCGATACCCAGTACTTC; CDR3: CASSGGQLDTQYF
D: NA; size: NA; V: TRBV4-1; J: TRBJ1-2; DNA: TGCGCCAGCAGCCATGAGGACTATGGCTACACCTTC; CDR3: CASSHEDYGYTF